The subject of this entry is one TCR beta chain. As yet, its antigen is unknown. Built from TCR beta cDNA, the libraries had unique molecular identifiers in them. Via MiXCR, TCRdb re-called the PCR reads, giving one row per CDR3 protein. The sample contains about 770,000 distinct CDR3 sequences, under 60% of which appear only once. This entry belongs to a study of post-analysis software for immune sequencing data. This CDR3 contains 14 residues. The germline V and J ends were trimmed by 11 bases and 9 bases, with 23 bases remaining between them. General study points: The five TRBV segments detected at higher frequency in patients than in controls included TRBV5-6, TRBV5-1 and TRBV20-1.

The TCR comes from a girl aged 5-17 years with multiple sclerosis. The chain uses TRBV12-3 or TRBV12-4 and TRBJ2-4; D may be TRBD2 (6 bases). Sequenced input: blood. The CDR3 reads CACTSQGSGVIQYF. The CDR3 nucleotides are TGTGCCTGCACCTCGCAGGGTTCGGGGGTCATTCAGTACTTC.